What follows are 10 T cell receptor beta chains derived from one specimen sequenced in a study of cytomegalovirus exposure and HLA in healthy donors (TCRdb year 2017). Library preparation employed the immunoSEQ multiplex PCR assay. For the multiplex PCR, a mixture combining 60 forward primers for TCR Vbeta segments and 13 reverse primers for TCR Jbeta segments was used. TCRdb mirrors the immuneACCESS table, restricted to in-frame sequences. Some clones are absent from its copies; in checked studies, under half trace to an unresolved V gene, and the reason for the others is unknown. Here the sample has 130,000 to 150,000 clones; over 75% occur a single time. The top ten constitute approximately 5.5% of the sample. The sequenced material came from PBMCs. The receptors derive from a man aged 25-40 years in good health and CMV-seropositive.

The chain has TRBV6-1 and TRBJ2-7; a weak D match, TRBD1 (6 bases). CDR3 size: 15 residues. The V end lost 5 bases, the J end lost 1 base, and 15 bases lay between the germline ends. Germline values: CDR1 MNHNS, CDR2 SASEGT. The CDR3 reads CASSLDSTGSYEQYF. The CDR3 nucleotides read TGTGCCAGCAGTCTGGACAGTACGGGGTCCTACGAGCAGTACTTC.

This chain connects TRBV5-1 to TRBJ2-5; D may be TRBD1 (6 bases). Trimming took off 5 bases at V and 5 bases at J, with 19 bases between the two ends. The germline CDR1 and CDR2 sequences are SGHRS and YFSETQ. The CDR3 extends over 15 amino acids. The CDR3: CASRPLSGVGETQYF. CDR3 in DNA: TGCGCCAGCAGGCCCCTTTCAGGGGTAGGGGAGACCCAGTACTTC.

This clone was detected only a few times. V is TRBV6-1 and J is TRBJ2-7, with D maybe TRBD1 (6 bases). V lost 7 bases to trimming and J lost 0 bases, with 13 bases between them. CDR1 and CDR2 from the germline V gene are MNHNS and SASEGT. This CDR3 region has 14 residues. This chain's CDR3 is CASIIGTYSYEQYF. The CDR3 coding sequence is TGTGCCAGCATTATTGGGACATACTCCTACGAGCAGTACTTC.

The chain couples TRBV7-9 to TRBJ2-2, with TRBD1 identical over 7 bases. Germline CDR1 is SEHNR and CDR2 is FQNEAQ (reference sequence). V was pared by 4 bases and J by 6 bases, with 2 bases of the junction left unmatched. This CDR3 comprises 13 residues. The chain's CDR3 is CASSYGTAGELFF. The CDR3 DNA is TGTGCCAGCAGCTATGGGACAGCCGGGGAGCTGTTTTTT.

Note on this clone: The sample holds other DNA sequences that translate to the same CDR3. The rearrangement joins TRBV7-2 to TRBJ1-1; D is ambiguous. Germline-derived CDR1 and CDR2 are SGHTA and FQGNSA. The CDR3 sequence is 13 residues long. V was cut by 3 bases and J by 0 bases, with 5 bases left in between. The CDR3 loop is CASSFSVNTEAFF. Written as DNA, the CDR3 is TGTGCCAGCAGCTTTTCAGTGAACACTGAAGCTTTCTTT.

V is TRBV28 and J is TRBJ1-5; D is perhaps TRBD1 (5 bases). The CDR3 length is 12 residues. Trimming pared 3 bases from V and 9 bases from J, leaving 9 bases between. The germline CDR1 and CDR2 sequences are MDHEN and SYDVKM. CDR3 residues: CASSFDSWPQHF. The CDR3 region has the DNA TGTGCCAGCAGTTTCGACAGCTGGCCCCAGCATTTT.

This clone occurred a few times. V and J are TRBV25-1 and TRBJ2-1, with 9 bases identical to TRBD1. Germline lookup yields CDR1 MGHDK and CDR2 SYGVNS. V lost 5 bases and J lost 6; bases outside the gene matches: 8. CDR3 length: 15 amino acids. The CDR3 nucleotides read TGTGCCAGCAGTCTCGGACAGGGGATTTTCAATGAGCAGTTCTTC. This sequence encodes CASSLGQGIFNEQFF.

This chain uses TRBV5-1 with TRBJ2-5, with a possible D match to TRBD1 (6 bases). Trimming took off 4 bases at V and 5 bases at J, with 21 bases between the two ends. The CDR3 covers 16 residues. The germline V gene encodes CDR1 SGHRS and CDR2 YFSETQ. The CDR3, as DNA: TGCGCCAGCAGCCTAAGACAGGAGGTCCATTCGGAGACCCAGTACTTC. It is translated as CASSLRQEVHSETQYF.

This CDR3 reads CASSPGQGFYEAFF. As DNA, the CDR3 is TGTGCCAGCAGCCCGGGACAGGGCTTTTATGAAGCTTTCTTT. The J gene is TRBJ1-1, the V gene TRBV2; 9 bases line up with TRBD1. Germline V lookup: CDR1 SNHLY, CDR2 FYNNEI. With 6 bases clipped from V and 7 bases from J, the junction kept 9 bases outside the gene matches. This CDR3 has 14 residues.

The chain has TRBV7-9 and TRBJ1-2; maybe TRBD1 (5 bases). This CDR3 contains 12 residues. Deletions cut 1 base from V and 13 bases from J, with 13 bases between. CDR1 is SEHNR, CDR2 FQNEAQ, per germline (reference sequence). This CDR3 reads CASSLDRNCFTF. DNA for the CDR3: TGTGCCAGCAGCTTAGACAGGAACTGCTTCACCTTC. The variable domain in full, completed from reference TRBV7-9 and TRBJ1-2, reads DTGVSQNPRHKITKRGQNVTFRCDPISEHNRLYWYRQTLGQGPEFLTYFQNEAQLEKSRLLSDRFSAERPKGSFSTLEIQRTEQGDSAMYLCASSLDRNCFTFGSGTRLTVV.